These 9 T cell receptor beta chains share one sample of origin, sequenced in a study of T-cell reconstitution after alpha-beta-depleted transplantation in children. Unique molecular identifiers featured in how the TCRbeta library was prepared. TCRdb passed the PCR reads through MiXCR, listing each CDR3 protein once. The profile shows a few hundred thousand distinct CDR3 sequences, about an eighth of them singletons. This material consisted of PBMCs, mostly from graft donor cells, taken 360 days after TCRalphabeta/CD19-depleted stem cell transplant. These receptors were obtained from a male patient aged 5 to 17 who had a stem cell transplant for acute myeloid leukemia, so the T cells may come from the graft donor.

The chain carries TRBV6-1 and TRBJ2-7, with D possibly being TRBD2 (6 bases). The germline V and J ends were trimmed by 6 bases and 1 base, with 16 bases remaining between them. CDR1 and CDR2 from the germline V gene are MNHNS and SASEGT. The CDR3 spans 15 residues. The DNA for the CDR3 is TGTGCCAGCAGACCAAAGTGGGGGACTTCCTACGAGCAGTACTTC. It yields the protein CASRPKWGTSYEQYF.

This clonotype was seen more than once but under ten times. The CDR3 sequence: CASSPQRREGNEQFF. The DNA of the CDR3 is TGTGCCAGCAGCCCTCAAAGGCGGGAGGGGAATGAGCAGTTCTTC. The rearrangement uses TRBV7-2 and TRBJ2-1; the match to TRBD2 covers 9 bases. The germline V gene encodes CDR1 SGHTA and CDR2 FQGNSA. The CDR3 is 15 amino acids. V lost 5 bases and J lost 7; bases outside the gene matches: 9. Full variable domain (outside the CDR3, taken from reference TRBV7-2 and TRBJ2-1): GAGVSQSPSNKVTEKGKDVELRCDPISGHTALYWYRQSLGQGLEFLIYFQGNSAPDKSGLPSDRFSAERTGGSVSTLTIQRTQQEDSAVYLCASSPQRREGNEQFFGPGTRLTVL.

V and J are TRBV10-3 and TRBJ2-7; D perhaps matches TRBD1 (6 bases). The CDR3 is 13 residues long. Trimming stripped 7 bases from V and 4 bases from J, with 14 bases between. Germline values: CDR1 ENHRY, CDR2 SYGVKD. The CDR3 sequence is CAINRDTRYEQYF. CDR3 in DNA: TGTGCCATCAACCGGGACACCCGATACGAGCAGTACTTC.

The J gene is TRBJ2-7, the V gene TRBV20-1; TRBD2 might be the D (6 bases). The CDR3 spans 13 residues. Trimming removed 1 base at V and 7 bases at J, with 14 bases between. The germline V gene encodes CDR1 DFQATT and CDR2 SNEGSKA (reference sequence). The CDR3 region has the DNA TGCAGTGCTAGAGGGGGAGGTATCCGGGAGCAGTACTTC. Its translation: CSARGGGIREQYF.

The chain links TRBV7-9 to TRBJ2-1; D possibly uses TRBD1 or TRBD2 (6 bases each). This CDR3 has 16 residues. Trimming removed 5 bases from V and 7 bases from J, with 21 bases in between. Germline V gene sequence: CDR1 SEHNR, CDR2 FQNEAQ (reference sequence). In nucleotides, the CDR3 is TGTGCCAGCAGCACCAATAGGGACACGGGGGCGAATGAGCAGTTCTTC. Translated: CASSTNRDTGANEQFF.

This clonotype was counted only a few times. CDR3 sequence reads: CASSSLAGDEQYF. The CDR3 nucleotides read TGTGCCAGCAGCTCACTAGCGGGAGACGAGCAGTACTTC. The J gene is TRBJ2-7, the V gene TRBV5-6; TRBD2 matches 11 bases. J lost 5 bases, V lost 3 bases, and 1 base had no gene match. The CDR3 is 13 amino acids. Germline CDR1 and CDR2: SGHDT and YYEEEE.

The J gene is TRBJ1-1, the V gene TRBV28; D not resolved. Trimming pared 3 bases from V and 0 bases from J, leaving 11 bases between. The CDR3 length is 15 residues. Germline-derived CDR1 and CDR2 are MDHEN and SYDVKM. For the CDR3, the DNA is TGTGCCAGCAGTTTCGTAGCAAATCTGAACACTGAAGCTTTCTTT. Translated: CASSFVANLNTEAFF.

Many counts were recorded for this clonotype. The chain links TRBV29-1 to TRBJ2-2, with 7 bases lining up with TRBD2. The CDR3 contains 14 residues. CDR1 SQVTM and CDR2 ANQGSEA come from the germline V gene. The J segment lost 5 bases and the V segment lost 4 bases, leaving 7 bases of the junction unmatched. The CDR3 coding sequence is TGCAGCGTTGCCGGAGCGGGACGGACCGGGGAGCTGTTTTTT. It specifies CSVAGAGRTGELFF.

This rearrangement joins TRBV5-6 to TRBJ2-3, with D perhaps being TRBD1 or TRBD2 (5 bases each). Per germline, CDR1 SGHDT and CDR2 YYEEEE. V was shortened by 6 bases and J by 2 bases, with 16 bases between the two germline ends. The CDR3 length is 15 residues. Here the CDR3 DNA reads TGTGCCAGCACCCAATGGTGGGGGTACACAGATACGCAGTATTTT. It codes for CASTQWWGYTDTQYF. The full variable domain, rest sourced from reference TRBV5-6 and TRBJ2-3, is DAGVTQSPTHLIKTRGQQVTLRCSPKSGHDTVSWYQQALGQGPQFIFQYYEEEERQRGNFPDRFSGHQFPNYSSELNVNALLLGDSALYLCASTQWWGYTDTQYFGPGTRLTVL.